This record concerns one T cell receptor (beta chain) sequence. No antigen is known for it. The approximately 120-subject validation cohort, separate from the 666-subject first cohort, included the donors. Here immunoSEQ multiplex PCR was the method, and the copy in TCRdb shows in-frame clones only, minus some. The sample consists of about 200,000 clones, around 90% of them appearing once. The CDR3 contains 17 residues. J gave up 0 bases and V 0 bases, and 4 bases lay outside the gene matches. The V gene's germline CDR1 is SGHRS and CDR2 YFSETQ. The data originate from a study of cytomegalovirus exposure and HLA in healthy donors. Study-wide context: The platform used for the roughly 120 validation repertoires matched that of the roughly 670 first-cohort repertoires, a later analysis reported.

General observations from the study: Associated with cytomegalovirus, according to the listing, were 150 to 200 TCR beta chains. Subsequent analysis found a tendency for first-cohort TCR clusters to co-occur within the 120 or so validation repertoires.

The chain carries TRBV5-1 and TRBJ1-4; 8 bases line up with TRBD1. The receptor comes from a woman between 18 and 29 years old in good health and CMV-seronegative. The sample consisted of PBMCs. CDR3 nucleotides: TGCGCCAGCAGCTTGGCAGGGGGCCCTGCAACTAATGAAAAACTGTTTTTT. It specifies CASSLAGGPATNEKLFF. Drawing the rest from reference TRBV5-1 and TRBJ1-4, the complete variable domain is KAGVTQTPRYLIKTRGQQVTLSCSPISGHRSVSWYQQTPGQGLQFLFEYFSETQRNKGNFPGRFSGRQFSNSRSEMNVSTLELGDSALYLCASSLAGGPATNEKLFFGSGTQLSVL.